One T cell receptor (beta chain) is described in this entry. What it recognizes is unknown. PCR used 60 Vbeta primers and 13 Jbeta primers. Measured with immunoSEQ multiplex PCR; TCRdb has only the in-frame clones, and not every one. In the table there are some 120,000 clones, less than 85% of which are singletons. This sample stems from a study of cytomegalovirus exposure and HLA in healthy donors. The study sampled nominally healthy donors, though unrecorded immune exposures were likely. Overall study findings and caveats: A later analysis linked a missense DCLRE1C variant to TCR beta V- and J-gene trimming.

This TCR was recovered from a man younger than 40 in good health and CMV-seropositive. The sample was PBMCs.

The CDR3 sequence is CASSNRQGADTEAFF. DNA of the CDR3: TGTGCCAGCAGCAACCGACAGGGTGCTGACACTGAAGCTTTCTTT. The rearrangement links TRBV11-3 to TRBJ1-1; 7 bases are a match to TRBD1. The CDR3 is made up of 15 amino acids. Germline V gene sequence: CDR1 SGHNT, CDR2 YENEEA. J was trimmed by 3 bases and V by 5 bases; bases with no gene match: 9. The full variable domain, completed using reference TRBV11-3 and TRBJ1-1, is EAGVVQSPRYKIIEKKQPVAFWCNPISGHNTLYWYLQNLGQGPELLIRYENEEAVDDSQLPKDRFSAERLKGVDSTLKIQPAELGDSAVYLCASSNRQGADTEAFFGQGTRLTVV.